These 11 T cell receptor beta chains share one sample of origin, sequenced in a study of CD8+ T cells in alopecia areata. Once RNA had been extracted, it was reverse transcribed into cDNA to act as the sequencing template. Assay used: immunoSEQ multiplex PCR; TCRdb lists only in-frame clones, some missing. The sample carries around 140,000 clones, 80% to 90% recorded once. The sequencing here drew on CD8+ T cells sorted from blood, taken at week 0. Receptors were obtained from a human donor with alopecia areata.

The chain has TRBV7-9 and TRBJ2-1, with TRBD2 as a possible D gene (6 bases). V was cut by 2 bases and J by 5 bases, with 7 bases left in between. The V gene's germline CDR1 is SEHNR and CDR2 FQNEAQ (reference sequence). The CDR3 contains 13 residues. The CDR3 DNA follows: TGTGCCAGCAGCTTAATAGCGGACAATGAGCAGTTCTTC. Translation: CASSLIADNEQFF.

The chain links TRBV30 to TRBJ2-7; D gene unclear. CDR3 length: 12 residues. CDR1 GTSNPN and CDR2 SVGIG come from the germline V gene (reference sequence). The V and J ends lost 1 base and 3 bases respectively, with 7 bases between them. As DNA, the CDR3 is TGTGCCTGGAGTGGTCCTGGCTACGAGCAGTACTTC. It codes for CAWSGPGYEQYF.

This chain joins TRBV11-2 and TRBJ1-1, with D perhaps TRBD1 (5 bases). The CDR3 has 14 residues. The germline V gene has CDR1 SGHAT and CDR2 FQNNGV. The V end lost 5 bases, the J end lost 2 bases, and 12 bases lay between the germline ends. The CDR3 here is CASSAPGINTEAFF. The CDR3 DNA reads TGTGCCAGCAGCGCGCCAGGGATCAACACTGAAGCTTTCTTT. Drawing the rest from reference TRBV11-2 and TRBJ1-1, the complete variable domain is EAGVAQSPRYKIIEKRQSVAFWCNPISGHATLYWYQQILGQGPKLLIQFQNNGVVDDSQLPKDRFSAERLKGVDSTLKIQPAKLEDSAVYLCASSAPGINTEAFFGQGTRLTVV.

This chain connects TRBV19 to TRBJ2-1, with D perhaps matching TRBD2 (5 bases). The V gene's germline CDR1 is LNHDA and CDR2 SQIVND (reference sequence). The ends were cut back, 1 base at V and 8 bases at J, with 9 bases in the middle. The CDR3 runs to 13 residues. Here the CDR3 reads CASSIGGLDEQFF. The DNA for the CDR3 is TGTGCCAGTAGTATAGGCGGGTTGGATGAGCAGTTCTTC.

CDR3 amino acids: CASSPKYRGQETQYF. CDR3 nucleotides: TGTGCCAGCAGCCCAAAGTACAGGGGGCAAGAGACCCAGTACTTC. This sequence joins TRBV7-9 and TRBJ2-5; 8 bases are shared with TRBD1. The CDR3 is made up of 15 amino acids. V was pared by 5 bases and J by 2 bases, with 7 bases of the junction left unmatched. From germline, CDR1 is SEHNR and CDR2 FQNEAQ (reference sequence).

The chain carries TRBV13 and TRBJ1-1; TRBD1 matches 8 bases. The length of the CDR3 is 12 residues. V trimming: 10 bases; J trimming: 1 base; junction bases outside the gene matches: 2. Germline CDR1 is PRHDT and CDR2 is FYEKMQ (reference sequence). CDR3 sequence reads: CAIGQGNTEAFF. The CDR3 coding sequence is TGTGCCATCGGACAGGGGAACACTGAAGCTTTCTTT.

DNA for the CDR3: TGTGCCAGCAGCCCTACCTCGGGACTAGCGGGAGGGAGCACAGATACGCAGTATTTT. It codes for CASSPTSGLAGGSTDTQYF. The chain has TRBV27 and TRBJ2-3; TRBD2 matches at 16 bases. Germline V gives CDR1 MNHEY, CDR2 SMNVEV (reference sequence). This CDR3 contains 19 residues. Trimming removed 6 bases from V and 0 bases from J; junction bases left unmatched: 9.

The chain joins TRBV29-1 to TRBJ2-1, with 10 bases identical to TRBD1. This CDR3 spans 13 amino acids. Germline loops: CDR1 SQVTM, CDR2 ANQGSEA. J was trimmed by 4 bases and V by 6 bases; bases with no gene match: 3. The CDR3 spells CSVPGQGYNEQFF. The CDR3 nucleotides read TGCAGCGTGCCGGGACAGGGGTACAATGAGCAGTTCTTC.

J is TRBJ1-1 and V is TRBV7-9; 10 nucleotides match TRBD1. The CDR3 totals 17 residues. The germline gives CDR1 SEHNR, CDR2 FQNEAQ (reference sequence). The V gene end was trimmed by 5 bases and the J gene end by 4 bases; junction bases not matched to a gene: 13. DNA of the CDR3: TGTGCCAGCAGCCCCCCAGACAGGGGGCGCGGAGGCACTGAAGCTTTCTTT. Translated, it gives CASSPPDRGRGGTEAFF.

This chain joins TRBV19 and TRBJ1-2, with 8 nucleotides matching TRBD1. CDR1 and CDR2 (germline): LNHDA, SQIVND (reference sequence). V lost 5 bases and J lost 4; bases outside the gene matches: 6. The CDR3 totals 14 residues. The CDR3 sequence: CASSFGQGPYGYTF. The CDR3 nucleotides are TGTGCCAGTAGTTTCGGACAGGGACCCTATGGCTACACCTTC. Variable domain in full (rest from reference TRBV19 and TRBJ1-2): DGGITQSPKYLFRKEGQNVTLSCEQNLNHDAMYWYRQDPGQGLRLIYYSQIVNDFQKGDIAEGYSVSREKKESFPLTVTSAQKNPTAFYLCASSFGQGPYGYTFGSGTRLTVV.

The chain carries TRBV27 and TRBJ1-1, with D perhaps matching TRBD1 (6 bases). The germline V gene encodes CDR1 MNHEY and CDR2 SMNVEV (reference sequence). V lost 6 bases and J 5 bases, leaving 13 bases between the germline ends. This CDR3 has 13 residues. CDR3 sequence reads: CASSRPGETEAFF. The DNA of the CDR3 is TGTGCCAGCAGCCGCCCAGGGGAGACTGAAGCTTTCTTT.